The present T cell receptor beta chain was sequenced within a study of radiation and T cells in renal cell carcinoma. CDR3 length: 16 amino acids. Between the trimmed V and J ends, which lost 5 bases and 6 bases, there was a span of 22 bases. Germline loops: CDR1 MDHEN, CDR2 SYDVKM. Specified time point: blood 4 weeks post-SBRT, at nephrectomy. Stated treatment: 15 Gy SBRT to primary tumor, nephrectomy 4 weeks later. Libraries were prepared by immunoSEQ multiplex PCR; TCRdb keeps only in-frame clonotypes and omits some of them. Of 120,000 to 150,000 clones listed, approximately 86% are singletons. The origin of this receptor is a woman in her 50s with renal cell carcinoma. The chain recombines TRBV28 with TRBJ1-2, with D possibly matching TRBD1 (6 bases). Sequenced material: blood, taken from a patient whose treatment included radiotherapy and nephrectomy. The CDR3 nucleotides read TGTGCCAGCAGTCCCGCCGTGGGAGGGGGTATCGATGGCTACACCTTC. Translated, it gives CASSPAVGGGIDGYTF.